This T cell receptor beta chain was identified during a study of blood T cell repertoires in COVID-19. Losses at the gene ends were 2 bases for V and 5 bases for J; bases not matched to a gene: 5. This CDR3 is built from 14 residues. The germline gives CDR1 MGHDK, CDR2 SYGVNS. In the authors' workflow: Reference gene primer amplification gave estimated nucleated cell counts. Profiled with immunoSEQ multiplex PCR; TCRdb holds only in-frame clones, not every one. The DNA gave D and trimming, while V, J and clone size come from that table. The sample yields over 150,000 clones, roughly nine tenths seen once.

Material for sequencing was peripheral blood. This sequence originates from a man aged 50 or older with acute or convalescent COVID-19. The rearrangement links TRBV25-1 to TRBJ2-7; 8 bases align to TRBD2. CDR3 in DNA: TGTGCCAGCAGTGAAAGCGGGAGCCTCCACGAGCAGTACTTC. Translating gives CASSESGSLHEQYF.